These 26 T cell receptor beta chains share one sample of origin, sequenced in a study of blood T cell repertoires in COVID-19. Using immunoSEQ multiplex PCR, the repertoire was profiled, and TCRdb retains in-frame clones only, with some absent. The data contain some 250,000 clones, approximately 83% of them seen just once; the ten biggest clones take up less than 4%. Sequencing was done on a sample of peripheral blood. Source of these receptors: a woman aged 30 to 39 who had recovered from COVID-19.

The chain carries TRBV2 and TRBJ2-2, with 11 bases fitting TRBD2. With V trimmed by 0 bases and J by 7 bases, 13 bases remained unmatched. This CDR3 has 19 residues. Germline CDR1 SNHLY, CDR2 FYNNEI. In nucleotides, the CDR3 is TGTGCCAGCAGTGAAGCGCTGAATAGCGGGGGGGCCGATGGCGGGGAGCTGTTTTTT. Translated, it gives CASSEALNSGGADGGELFF.

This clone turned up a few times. CDR3 residues: CASSLAQDRVYGYTF. Written as DNA, the CDR3 is TGCGCCAGCAGTCTCGCCCAGGACAGAGTCTATGGCTACACCTTC. The genes are TRBV5-1 and TRBJ1-2; D possibly corresponds to TRBD1 (6 bases). Germline CDR1 is SGHRS and CDR2 is YFSETQ. Trimming stripped 5 bases from V and 4 bases from J, with 18 bases between. This CDR3 comprises 15 residues.

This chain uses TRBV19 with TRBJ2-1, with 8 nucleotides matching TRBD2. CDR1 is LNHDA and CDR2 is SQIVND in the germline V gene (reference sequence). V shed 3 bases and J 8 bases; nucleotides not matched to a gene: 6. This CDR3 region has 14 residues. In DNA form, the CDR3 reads TGTGCCAGTAGTATTGACGGGGGGGCGTATGAGCAGTTCTTC. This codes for CASSIDGGAYEQFF.

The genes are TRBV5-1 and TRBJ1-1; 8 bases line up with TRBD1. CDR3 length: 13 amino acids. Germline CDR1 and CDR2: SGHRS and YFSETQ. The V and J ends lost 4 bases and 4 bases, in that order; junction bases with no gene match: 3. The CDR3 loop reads CASSTQGGTEAFF. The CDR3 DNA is TGCGCCAGCAGCACACAGGGGGGCACTGAAGCTTTCTTT.

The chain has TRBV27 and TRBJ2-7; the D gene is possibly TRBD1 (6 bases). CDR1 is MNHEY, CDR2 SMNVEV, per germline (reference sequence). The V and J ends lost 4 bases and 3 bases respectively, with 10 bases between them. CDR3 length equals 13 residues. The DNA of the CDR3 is TGTGCCAGCAGTTACAGGACAGTCTACGAGCAGTACTTC. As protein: CASSYRTVYEQYF.

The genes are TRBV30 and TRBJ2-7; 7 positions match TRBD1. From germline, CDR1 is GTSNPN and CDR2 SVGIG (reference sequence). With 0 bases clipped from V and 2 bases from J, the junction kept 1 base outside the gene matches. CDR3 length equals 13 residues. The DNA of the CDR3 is TGTGCCTGGAGTGTAGACAGGGCCTACGAGCAGTACTTC. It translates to CAWSVDRAYEQYF.

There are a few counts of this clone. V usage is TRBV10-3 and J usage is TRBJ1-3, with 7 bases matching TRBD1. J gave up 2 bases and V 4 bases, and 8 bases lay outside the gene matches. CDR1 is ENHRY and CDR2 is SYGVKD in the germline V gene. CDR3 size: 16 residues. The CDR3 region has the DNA TGTGCCATCAGTGCAGCAACTACAGGGGCTGGAAACACCATATATTTT. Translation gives CAISAATTGAGNTIYF.

The CDR3 DNA is TGTGCCAGCAGCCCAGATGGGGGGGCCGGCACAGATACGCAGTATTTT. Translated, it gives CASSPDGGAGTDTQYF. The chain couples TRBV4-2 to TRBJ2-3, with TRBD2 as a possible D gene (7 bases). The CDR3 has 16 amino acids. Trimming cost V 4 bases and J 1 base, with 15 bases left between them. The V gene's germline CDR1 is LGHNA and CDR2 YNFKEQ.

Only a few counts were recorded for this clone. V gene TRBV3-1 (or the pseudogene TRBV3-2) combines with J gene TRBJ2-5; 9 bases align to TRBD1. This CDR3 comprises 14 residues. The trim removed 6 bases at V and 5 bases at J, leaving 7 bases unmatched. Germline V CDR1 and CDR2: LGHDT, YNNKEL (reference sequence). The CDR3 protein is CASRNTGGLETQYF. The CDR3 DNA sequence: TGTGCCAGCAGGAACACAGGGGGCTTGGAGACCCAGTACTTC.

The CDR3: CASSHGTGVRVGYTF. Here the CDR3 DNA reads TGTGCCAGTAGTCATGGGACAGGGGTGAGGGTTGGCTACACCTTC. The rearrangement joins TRBV19 to TRBJ1-2, with 10 bases identical to TRBD1. This CDR3 has 15 residues. Germline lookup yields CDR1 LNHDA and CDR2 SQIVND (reference sequence). V shed 5 bases, J shed 7 bases, and the junction held 10 bases outside the gene matches. The whole variable domain, remainder taken from reference TRBV19 and TRBJ1-2, is DGGITQSPKYLFRKEGQNVTLSCEQNLNHDAMYWYRQDPGQGLRLIYYSQIVNDFQKGDIAEGYSVSREKKESFPLTVTSAQKNPTAFYLCASSHGTGVRVGYTFGSGTRLTVV.

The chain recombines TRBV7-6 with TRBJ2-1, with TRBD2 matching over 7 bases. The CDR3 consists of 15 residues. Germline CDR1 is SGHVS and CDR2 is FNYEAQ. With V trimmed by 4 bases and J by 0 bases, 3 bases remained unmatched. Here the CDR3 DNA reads TGTGCCAGCAGCTCGGGACTACCCTCCTACAATGAGCAGTTCTTC. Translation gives CASSSGLPSYNEQFF.

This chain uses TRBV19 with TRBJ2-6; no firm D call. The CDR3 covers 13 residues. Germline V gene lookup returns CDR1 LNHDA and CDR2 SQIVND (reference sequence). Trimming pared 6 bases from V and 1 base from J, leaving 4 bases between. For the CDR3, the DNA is TGTGCCAGTAGACTATCTGGGGCCAACGTCCTGACTTTC. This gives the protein CASRLSGANVLTF.

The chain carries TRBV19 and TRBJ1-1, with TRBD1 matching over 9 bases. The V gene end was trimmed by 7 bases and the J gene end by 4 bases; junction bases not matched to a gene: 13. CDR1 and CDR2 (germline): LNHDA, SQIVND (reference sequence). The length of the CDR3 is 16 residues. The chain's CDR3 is CASKRQQGAIGTEAFF. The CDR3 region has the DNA TGTGCCAGTAAAAGGCAACAGGGGGCGATCGGCACTGAAGCTTTCTTT.

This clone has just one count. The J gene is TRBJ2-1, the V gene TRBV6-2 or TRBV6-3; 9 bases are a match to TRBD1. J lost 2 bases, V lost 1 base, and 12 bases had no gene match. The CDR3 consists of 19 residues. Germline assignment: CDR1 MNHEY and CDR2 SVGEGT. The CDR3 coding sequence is TGTGCCAGCAGTTACTTCTCGGGAACAGGGGGCAGCGCCTACAATGAGCAGTTCTTC. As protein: CASSYFSGTGGSAYNEQFF.

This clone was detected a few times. The CDR3, as DNA: TGTGCCAGCAGGGACAGGGGGCAGGGAAATTCACCCCTCCACTTT. Residues: CASRDRGQGNSPLHF. The chain uses TRBV6-6 and TRBJ1-6, with TRBD1 matching 11 bases. The CDR3 sequence is 15 residues long. With V trimmed by 6 bases and J by 7 bases, 5 bases remained unmatched. Germline loops: CDR1 MNHNY, CDR2 SVGAGI (reference sequence).

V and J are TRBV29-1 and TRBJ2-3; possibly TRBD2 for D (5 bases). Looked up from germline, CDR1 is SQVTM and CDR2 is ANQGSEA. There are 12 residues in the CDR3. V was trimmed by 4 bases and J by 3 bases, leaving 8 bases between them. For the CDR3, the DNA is TGCAGCGTTGCACTAGTTACAGATACGCAGTATTTT. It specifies CSVALVTDTQYF.

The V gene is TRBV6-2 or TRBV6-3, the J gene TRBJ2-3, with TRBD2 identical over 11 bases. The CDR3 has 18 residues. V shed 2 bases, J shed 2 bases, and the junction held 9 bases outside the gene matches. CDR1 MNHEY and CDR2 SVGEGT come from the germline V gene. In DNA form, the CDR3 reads TGTGCCAGCAGTTACCCTAACCAACTAGCGGGGGCCACAGATACGCAGTATTTT. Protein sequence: CASSYPNQLAGATDTQYF.

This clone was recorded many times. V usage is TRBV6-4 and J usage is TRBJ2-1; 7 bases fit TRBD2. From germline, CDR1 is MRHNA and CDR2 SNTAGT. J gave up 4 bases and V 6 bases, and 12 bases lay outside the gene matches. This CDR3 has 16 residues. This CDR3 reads CASSPIAGDRYNEQFF. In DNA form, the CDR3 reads TGTGCCAGCAGCCCAATTGCGGGGGATAGGTACAATGAGCAGTTCTTC.

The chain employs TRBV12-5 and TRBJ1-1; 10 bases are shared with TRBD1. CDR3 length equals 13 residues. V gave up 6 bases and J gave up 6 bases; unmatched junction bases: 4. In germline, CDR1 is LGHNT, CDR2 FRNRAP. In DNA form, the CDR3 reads TGTGCTAGTGGGACAGGGGGCGAGTCTGAAGCTTTCTTT. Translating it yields CASGTGGESEAFF.

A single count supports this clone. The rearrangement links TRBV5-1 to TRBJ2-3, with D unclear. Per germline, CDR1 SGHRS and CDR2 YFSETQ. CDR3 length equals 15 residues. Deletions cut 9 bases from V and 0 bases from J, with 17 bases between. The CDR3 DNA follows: TGCGCCACCGGCCCGGGTGCTACTAGCACAGATACGCAGTATTTT. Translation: CATGPGATSTDTQYF.

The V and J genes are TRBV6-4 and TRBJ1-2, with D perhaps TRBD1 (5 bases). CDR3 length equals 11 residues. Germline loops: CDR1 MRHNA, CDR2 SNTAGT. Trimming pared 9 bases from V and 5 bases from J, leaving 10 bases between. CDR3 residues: CASPGIYGYTF. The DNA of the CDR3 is TGTGCCAGTCCAGGGATTTATGGCTACACCTTC.

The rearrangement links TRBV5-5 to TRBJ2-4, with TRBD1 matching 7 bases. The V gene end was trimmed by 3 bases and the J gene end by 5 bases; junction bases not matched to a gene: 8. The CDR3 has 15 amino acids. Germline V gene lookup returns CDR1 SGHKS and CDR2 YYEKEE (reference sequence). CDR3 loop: CASSSTGTDQNIQYF. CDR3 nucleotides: TGTGCCAGCAGCTCGACCGGGACAGATCAAAACATTCAGTACTTC.

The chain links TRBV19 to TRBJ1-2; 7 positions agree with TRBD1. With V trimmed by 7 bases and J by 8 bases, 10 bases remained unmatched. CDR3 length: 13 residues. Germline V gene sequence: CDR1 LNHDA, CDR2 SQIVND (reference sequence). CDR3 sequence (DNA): TGTGCCAGTACGGACAGGAGCCTCGGGGGCTACACCTTC. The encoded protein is CASTDRSLGGYTF. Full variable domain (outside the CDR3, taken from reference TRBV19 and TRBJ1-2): DGGITQSPKYLFRKEGQNVTLSCEQNLNHDAMYWYRQDPGQGLRLIYYSQIVNDFQKGDIAEGYSVSREKKESFPLTVTSAQKNPTAFYLCASTDRSLGGYTFGSGTRLTVV.

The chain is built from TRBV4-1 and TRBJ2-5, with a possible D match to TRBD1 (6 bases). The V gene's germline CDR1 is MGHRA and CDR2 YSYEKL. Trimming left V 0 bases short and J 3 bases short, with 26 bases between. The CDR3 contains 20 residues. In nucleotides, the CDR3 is TGCGCCAGCAGCCAAGACCTCGGGGCAGGGGCCCTGCGGGCCGAAGAGACCCAGTACTTC. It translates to CASSQDLGAGALRAEETQYF.

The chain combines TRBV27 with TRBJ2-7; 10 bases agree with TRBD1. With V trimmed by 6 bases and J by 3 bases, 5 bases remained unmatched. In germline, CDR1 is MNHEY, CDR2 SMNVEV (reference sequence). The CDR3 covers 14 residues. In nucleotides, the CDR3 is TGTGCCAGCAGCCCCGGGACAGGGGTCTACGAGCAGTACTTC. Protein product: CASSPGTGVYEQYF.

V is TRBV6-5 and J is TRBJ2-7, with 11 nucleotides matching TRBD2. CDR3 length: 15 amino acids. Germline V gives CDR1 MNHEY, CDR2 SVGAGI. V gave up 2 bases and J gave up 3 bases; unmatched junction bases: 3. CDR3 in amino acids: CASSYRLAGGYEQYF. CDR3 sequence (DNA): TGTGCCAGCAGTTACCGCCTAGCGGGGGGCTACGAGCAGTACTTC.